This T cell receptor beta chain was identified in a study of blood T cell repertoires in COVID-19. Across the study: Samples taken during acute and convalescent COVID-19 were collected in the United States, Italy and Spain. PBMCs, B-cell-depleted T cells, or T cells provided the cDNA or gDNA that made up the material.

In this sample, this clone turned up a few times. Authors' methods: Nucleated cell number was recorded as an estimate derived from reference gene primer amplification. Assay: immunoSEQ multiplex PCR; the TCRdb copy retains only in-frame clones and omits some. V and J calls and clone size come straight from that table; D and trimming were deduced from the DNA. Of hundreds of thousands of clones listed, about 83% were seen once; the top ten hold roughly 5.7%. The CDR3 loop spans 14 amino acids. The V end lost 4 bases, the J end lost 5 bases, and 16 bases lay between the germline ends. Germline CDR1 is SGHRS and CDR2 is YFSETQ.

This TCR derives from a man older than 75 with acute or convalescent COVID-19. The chain recombines TRBV5-1 with TRBJ2-7, with D maybe TRBD1 (5 bases). The sample consisted of peripheral blood. CDR3 DNA sequence: TGCGCCAGCAGCCTTCAGGGTGGCTTCGACGAGCAGTACTTC. This encodes CASSLQGGFDEQYF.